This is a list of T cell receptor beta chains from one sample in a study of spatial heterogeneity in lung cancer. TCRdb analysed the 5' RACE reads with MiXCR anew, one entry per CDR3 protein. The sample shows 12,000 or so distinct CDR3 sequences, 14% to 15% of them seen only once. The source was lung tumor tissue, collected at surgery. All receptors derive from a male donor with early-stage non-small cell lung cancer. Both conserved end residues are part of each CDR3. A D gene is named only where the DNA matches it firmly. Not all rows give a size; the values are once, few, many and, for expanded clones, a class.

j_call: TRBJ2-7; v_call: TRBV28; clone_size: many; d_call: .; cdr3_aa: CASSLFDKASYEQYF; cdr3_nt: TGTGCCAGCAGTTTATTCGACAAAGCCTCCTACGAGCAGTACTTC
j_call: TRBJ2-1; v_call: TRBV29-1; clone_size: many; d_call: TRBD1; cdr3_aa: CSVQDRAHEQFF; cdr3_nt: TGCAGCGTTCAGGACAGGGCACATGAGCAGTTCTTC
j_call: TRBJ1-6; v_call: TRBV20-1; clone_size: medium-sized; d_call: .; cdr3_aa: CSGQHALHF; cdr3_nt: TGCAGTGGACAGCATGCCCTCCACTTT
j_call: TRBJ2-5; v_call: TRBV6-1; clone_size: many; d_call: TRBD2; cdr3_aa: CASSEISGRGRETQYF; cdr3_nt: TGTGCCAGCAGTGAAATTAGCGGGAGAGGGAGAGAGACCCAGTACTTC
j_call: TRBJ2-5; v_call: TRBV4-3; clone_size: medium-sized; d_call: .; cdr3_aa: CASSQGQGSQETQYF; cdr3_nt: TGCGCCAGCAGCCAAGGGCAGGGGAGCCAAGAGACCCAGTACTTC
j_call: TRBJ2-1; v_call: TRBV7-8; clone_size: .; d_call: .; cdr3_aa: CASSLSWNEQFF; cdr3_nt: TGTGCCAGCAGCTTATCATGGAATGAGCAGTTCTTC
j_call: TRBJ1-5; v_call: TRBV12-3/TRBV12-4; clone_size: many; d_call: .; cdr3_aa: CASSFAMESNQPQHF; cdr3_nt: TGTGCCAGCAGTTTTGCCATGGAAAGCAATCAGCCCCAGCATTTT
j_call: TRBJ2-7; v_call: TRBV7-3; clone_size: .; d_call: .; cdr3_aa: CASSLASEGILSYEQYF; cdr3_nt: TGTGCCAGCAGCTTAGCGAGCGAGGGTATCTTGTCCTACGAGCAGTACTTC
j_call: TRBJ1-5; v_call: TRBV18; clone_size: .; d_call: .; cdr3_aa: CASSPVGHQPQHF; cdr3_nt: TGTGCCAGCTCACCCGTCGGCCATCAGCCCCAGCATTTT
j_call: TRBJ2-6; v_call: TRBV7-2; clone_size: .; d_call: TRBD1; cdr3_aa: CASRLDRSGANVLTF; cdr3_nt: TGTGCCAGCAGACTGGACAGGTCTGGGGCCAACGTCCTGACTTTC
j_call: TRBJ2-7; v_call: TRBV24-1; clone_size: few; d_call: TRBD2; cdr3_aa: CATSDQGSGSSYEQYF; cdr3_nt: TGTGCCACCAGTGACCAGGGGAGCGGGAGCTCCTACGAGCAGTACTTC
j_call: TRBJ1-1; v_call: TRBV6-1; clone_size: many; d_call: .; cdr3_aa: CATSRDEGTEAFF; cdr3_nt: TGTGCCACCTCCCGAGATGAAGGGACTGAAGCTTTCTTT
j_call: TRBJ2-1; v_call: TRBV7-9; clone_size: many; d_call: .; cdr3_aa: CASSGFEGRSYNEQFF; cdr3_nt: TGTGCCAGCAGCGGGTTTGAGGGCAGATCCTACAATGAGCAGTTCTTC
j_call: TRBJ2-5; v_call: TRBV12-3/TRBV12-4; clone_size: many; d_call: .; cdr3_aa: CASTFTGTQETQYF; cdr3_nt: TGTGCCAGCACTTTTACGGGCACACAAGAGACCCAGTACTTC
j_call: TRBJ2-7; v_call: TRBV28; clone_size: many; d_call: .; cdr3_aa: CASKIGSSPSYEQYF; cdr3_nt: TGTGCCAGCAAGATCGGGTCCAGTCCCTCCTACGAGCAGTACTTC
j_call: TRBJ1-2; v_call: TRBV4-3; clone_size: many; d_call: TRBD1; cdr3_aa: CASSQARDSYGYTF; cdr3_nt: TGCGCCAGCAGCCAAGCCCGGGACAGCTATGGCTACACCTTC
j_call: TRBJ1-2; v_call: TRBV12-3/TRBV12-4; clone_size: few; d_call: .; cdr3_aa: CASSPSTNYGYTF; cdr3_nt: TGTGCCAGCAGTCCGTCCACTAACTATGGCTACACCTTC
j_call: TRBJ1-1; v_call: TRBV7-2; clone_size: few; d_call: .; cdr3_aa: CASSRGNWNTEAFF; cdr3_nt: TGTGCCAGCAGCCGCGGAAACTGGAACACTGAAGCTTTCTTT
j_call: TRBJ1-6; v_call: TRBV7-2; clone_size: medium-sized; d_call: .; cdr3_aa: CASSLVGREVGFNSPLHF; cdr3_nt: TGTGCCAGCAGCTTAGTGGGCAGGGAAGTAGGTTTTAATTCACCCCTCCACTTT
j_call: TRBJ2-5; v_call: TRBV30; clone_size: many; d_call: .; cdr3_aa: CAWRSRDDGFLYF; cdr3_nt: TGTGCCTGGAGGTCAAGGGACGATGGCTTCCTGTACTTC
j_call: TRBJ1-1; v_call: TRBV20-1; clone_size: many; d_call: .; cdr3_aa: CSASSGPTEAFF; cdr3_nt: TGCAGTGCTAGTTCGGGGCCGACTGAAGCTTTCTTT
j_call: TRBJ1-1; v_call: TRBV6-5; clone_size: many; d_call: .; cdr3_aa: CASSYGGRGLNTEAFF; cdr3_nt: TGTGCCAGCAGTTACGGTGGCAGGGGTTTGAACACTGAAGCTTTCTTT
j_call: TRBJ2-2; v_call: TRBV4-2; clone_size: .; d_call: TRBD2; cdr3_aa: CASSQGLAGGPRTGELFF; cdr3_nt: TGTGCCAGCAGCCAGGGACTAGCGGGAGGGCCGAGGACCGGGGAGCTGTTTTTT
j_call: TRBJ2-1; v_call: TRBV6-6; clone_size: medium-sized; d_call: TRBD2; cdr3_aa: CASSGREGNNEQFF; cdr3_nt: TGTGCCAGCAGTGGTCGGGAGGGAAACAATGAGCAGTTCTTC
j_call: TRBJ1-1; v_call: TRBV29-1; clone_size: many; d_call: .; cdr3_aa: CSVEGPTLNTEAFF; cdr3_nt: TGCAGCGTTGAAGGCCCTACATTGAACACTGAAGCTTTCTTT
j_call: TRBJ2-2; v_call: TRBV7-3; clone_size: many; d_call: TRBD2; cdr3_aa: CASSSGLAGAHTGELFF; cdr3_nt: TGTGCCAGCAGCTCGGGACTAGCGGGGGCCCACACCGGGGAGCTGTTTTTT
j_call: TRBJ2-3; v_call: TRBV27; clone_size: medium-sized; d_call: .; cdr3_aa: CATGPSYTDTQYF; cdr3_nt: TGTGCCACCGGACCTTCCTACACAGATACGCAGTATTTT
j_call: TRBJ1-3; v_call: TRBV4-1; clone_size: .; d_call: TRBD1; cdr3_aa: CASSQAGTAGNTIYF; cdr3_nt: TGCGCCAGCAGCCAAGCCGGGACAGCGGGAAACACCATATATTTT
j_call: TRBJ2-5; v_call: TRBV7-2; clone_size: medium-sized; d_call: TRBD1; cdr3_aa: CASSLGTGKETQYF; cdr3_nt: TGTGCCAGCAGCTTGGGGACAGGAAAAGAGACCCAGTACTTC
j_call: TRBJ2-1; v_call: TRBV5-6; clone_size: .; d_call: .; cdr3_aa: CASSFLTEQFF; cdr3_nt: TGTGCCAGCAGCTTTCTGACGGAACAGTTCTTC
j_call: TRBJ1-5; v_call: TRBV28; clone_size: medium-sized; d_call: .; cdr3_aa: CASRTQGGQPQHF; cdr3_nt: TGTGCCAGCAGGACGCAGGGTGGCCAGCCCCAGCATTTT
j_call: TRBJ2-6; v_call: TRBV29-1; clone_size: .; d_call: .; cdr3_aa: CSVGHISGANVLTF; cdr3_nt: TGCAGCGTTGGCCACATCTCTGGGGCCAACGTCCTGACTTTC
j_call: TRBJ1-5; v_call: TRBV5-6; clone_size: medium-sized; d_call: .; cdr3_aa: CASSLRWQDQPQHF; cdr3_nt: TGTGCCAGCAGCTTGAGGTGGCAGGACCAGCCCCAGCATTTT
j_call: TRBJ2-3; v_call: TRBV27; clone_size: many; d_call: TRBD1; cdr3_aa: CASSLPGTETDTQYF; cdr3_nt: TGTGCCAGCAGTTTACCCGGGACAGAGACAGATACGCAGTATTTT
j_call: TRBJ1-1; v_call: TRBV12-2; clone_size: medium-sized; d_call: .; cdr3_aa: CASLLGRRNTEAFF; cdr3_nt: TGTGCAAGTCTCCTAGGGCGCAGGAACACTGAAGCTTTCTTT
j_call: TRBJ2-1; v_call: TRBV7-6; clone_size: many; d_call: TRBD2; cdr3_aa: CASSHDGTRYNEQFF; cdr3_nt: TGTGCCAGCAGCCATGACGGGACTAGATACAATGAGCAGTTCTTC
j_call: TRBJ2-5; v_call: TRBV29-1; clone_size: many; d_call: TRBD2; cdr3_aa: CSVTGTRKTQYF; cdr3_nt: TGCAGCGTTACCGGGACTAGAAAGACCCAGTACTTC
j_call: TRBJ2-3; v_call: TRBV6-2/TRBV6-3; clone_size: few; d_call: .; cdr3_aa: CASSRGSILGLDTQYF; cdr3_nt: TGTGCCAGCAGTCGGGGCTCTATCCTCGGTTTGGATACGCAGTATTTT
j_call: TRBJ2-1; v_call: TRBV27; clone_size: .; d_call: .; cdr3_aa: CASSAGPSPHEQFF; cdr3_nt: TGTGCCAGCAGTGCCGGGCCCAGTCCCCATGAGCAGTTCTTC
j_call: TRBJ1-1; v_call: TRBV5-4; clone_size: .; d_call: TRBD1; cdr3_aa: CASSLRQGSTEAFF; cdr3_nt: TGTGCCAGCAGTTTGAGACAGGGTAGCACTGAAGCTTTCTTT
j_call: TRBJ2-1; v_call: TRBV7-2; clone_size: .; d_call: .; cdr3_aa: CASSLAGLPTDEQFF; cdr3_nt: TGTGCCAGCAGCTTAGCTGGCCTCCCCACCGATGAGCAGTTCTTC
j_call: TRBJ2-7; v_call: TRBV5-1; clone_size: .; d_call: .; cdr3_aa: CASSRLYEQYF; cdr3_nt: TGCGCCAGCAGCCGCCTCTACGAGCAGTACTTC
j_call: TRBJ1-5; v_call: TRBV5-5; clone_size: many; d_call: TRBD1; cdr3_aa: CASSLLGTGKNQPQHF; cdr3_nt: TGTGCCAGCAGCTTGCTCGGGACAGGGAAAAATCAGCCCCAGCATTTT
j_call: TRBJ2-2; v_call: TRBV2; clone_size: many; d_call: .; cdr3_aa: CAGTERGRELFF; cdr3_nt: TGTGCCGGGACGGAGCGTGGAAGGGAGCTGTTTTTT
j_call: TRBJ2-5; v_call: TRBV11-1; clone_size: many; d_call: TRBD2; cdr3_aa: CASSSLAGEETQYF; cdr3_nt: TGTGCCAGCAGCTCGCTGGCGGGAGAAGAGACCCAGTACTTC